One sample yielded the 9 T cell receptor beta chains listed below, sequenced in a study of regulatory dendritic cells for organ transplantation (dated by TCRdb to about 2017). The library was built by means of the immunoSEQ multiplex PCR assay. In its TCRdb copy, this immuneACCESS table keeps in-frame sequences only and misses some clones. Where compared with another copy, unresolved V genes explain less than half of these, and the others have no known cause. The sample has some 29,000 clones on record, almost 80% of them singletons. Around 2.2% of the sample is in the top ten clones. The specimen sequenced was memory CD4+ T cells from blood. According to the study, the label for this sample's cell subset or site signals: CD45RO+ memory T cells. The receptors were sampled from a human donor in good health.

DNA for the CDR3: TGTGCCAGCAGCCAAGGCCCTACCGGGGGGTGGGGCACAGATACGCAGTATTTT. This encodes CASSQGPTGGWGTDTQYF. The J gene is TRBJ2-3, the V gene TRBV7-3; 7 positions agree with TRBD2. V shed 5 bases, J shed 1 base, and the junction held 15 bases outside the gene matches. The germline V gene encodes CDR1 SGHTA and CDR2 FQGTGA. This CDR3 contains 18 residues.

The V gene is TRBV19, the J gene TRBJ1-4; no reliable D call. The V gene's germline CDR1 is LNHDA and CDR2 SQIVND (reference sequence). Trimming cost V 2 bases and J 0 bases, with 13 bases left between them. The CDR3 sequence is 17 residues long. CDR3 nucleotides: TGTGCCAGTAGTATACGGGGTAACGCCGCAACTAATGAAAAACTGTTTTTT. Encoded protein: CASSIRGNAATNEKLFF.

The CDR3 loop reads CATSRGGTAYEQYF. The CDR3 DNA follows: TGTGCCACCAGCAGAGGTGGCACCGCCTACGAGCAGTACTTC. The rearrangement uses TRBV15 and TRBJ2-7; D is unclear. CDR1 is LNHNV, CDR2 YYDKDF, per germline (reference sequence). V lost 1 base, J lost 2 bases, and 9 bases lay in between. There are 14 residues in the CDR3.

This clone was seen a single time. The chain recombines TRBV29-1 with TRBJ2-7; 12 bases are shared with TRBD1. Germline V gene data show CDR1 as SQVTM and CDR2 as ANQGSEA. The trim removed 0 bases at V and 4 bases at J, leaving 4 bases unmatched. The CDR3 contains 15 residues. CDR3 residues: CSVEDGTGGLYEQYF. CDR3 nucleotide sequence: TGCAGCGTTGAAGATGGGACAGGGGGCTTGTACGAGCAGTACTTC.

The CDR3, as DNA: TGTGCCAGTAGTAGCGGGGGCAGGGGAGAGTCAGATACGCAGTATTTT. This sequence encodes CASSSGGRGESDTQYF. This chain uses TRBV19 with TRBJ2-3; a possible D gene is TRBD2 (7 bases). This CDR3 is 16 amino acids long. Trimming cost V 4 bases and J 4 bases, with 18 bases left between them. In germline, CDR1 is LNHDA, CDR2 SQIVND (reference sequence).

J is TRBJ2-5 and V is TRBV7-2, with D possibly TRBD2 on 6 matching bases. The CDR3 covers 16 residues. The germline CDR1 and CDR2 sequences are SGHTA and FQGNSA. V lost 4 bases and J 2 bases, leaving 17 bases between the germline ends. The CDR3 coding sequence is TGTGCCAGCAGCTCCTTAGGGGCGGGGCTACAAGAGACCCAGTACTTC. Its translation: CASSSLGAGLQETQYF. Together with reference TRBV7-2 and TRBJ2-5, the CDR3 gives the full variable domain: GAGVSQSPSNKVTEKGKDVELRCDPISGHTALYWYRQSLGQGLEFLIYFQGNSAPDKSGLPSDRFSAERTGGSVSTLTIQRTQQEDSAVYLCASSSLGAGLQETQYFGPGTRLLVL.

The V gene is TRBV27, the J gene TRBJ2-3; perhaps TRBD1 as D (5 bases). V dropped 8 bases and J dropped 5 bases, with 14 bases sitting between them. The CDR3 has 13 amino acids. The germline gives CDR1 MNHEY, CDR2 SMNVEV (reference sequence). Here the CDR3 DNA reads TGTGCCAGCCAACTGGGGCGGAGAGATACGCAGTATTTT. It is translated as CASQLGRRDTQYF.

J is TRBJ1-1 and V is TRBV5-8, with 8 nucleotides matching TRBD1. V lost 2 bases to trimming and J lost 5 bases; unmatched junction nucleotides: 2. CDR3 length: 13 amino acids. Per the germline V gene, CDR1 is SGHTS and CDR2 is YDEGEE. CDR3 nucleotide sequence: TGTGCCAGCAGCTTACAGGGGGGGACTGAAGCTTTCTTT. This encodes CASSLQGGTEAFF.

V usage is TRBV5-1 and J usage is TRBJ2-7, with 8 bases lining up with TRBD2. Germline V gene sequence: CDR1 SGHRS, CDR2 YFSETQ. V lost 0 bases and J lost 1; bases outside the gene matches: 6. The CDR3 sequence is 16 residues long. In DNA form, the CDR3 reads TGCGCCAGCAGCTTGGGGCAGCTAGCGGGTTCCTACGAGCAGTACTTC. It is translated as CASSLGQLAGSYEQYF.